Listed below are T cell receptor beta chains from one sample, sequenced in a study of T-cell reconstitution after alpha-beta-depleted transplantation in children. TCRdb reprocessed the PCR reads via MiXCR and lists one record per CDR3 protein. This sample has about 980,000 distinct CDR3 sequences, with around 30% found just once. Sample: PBMCs, mostly from graft donor cells, taken 360 days after TCRalphabeta/CD19-depleted stem cell transplant. These receptors were collected from a boy in the first two years of life who had a stem cell transplant for SCID, so the T cells may come from the graft donor. The CDR3 runs from the conserved cysteine through the conserved F or W. A D gene is named only where the DNA matches it firmly. A row's size may be missing; if present it is once, few, many or a size class.

V	J	D	size	DNA	CDR3
TRBV12-3/TRBV12-4	TRBJ2-1	.	.	TGTGCCAGCAGTTTAAGGGCTACCCCCAATGAGCAGTTCTTC	CASSLRATPNEQFF
TRBV5-1	TRBJ1-2	.	.	TGCGCCAGCAGCTCGGTGAGGGGCGGAGGAAAGAACTATGGCTACACCTTC	CASSSVRGGGKNYGYTF
TRBV19	TRBJ2-7	TRBD2	few	TGTGCCAGTAGGAAGCGGGGGGATGTCTACGAGCAGTACTTC	CASRKRGDVYEQYF
TRBV7-9	TRBJ2-5	.	.	TGTGCCAGCAGCTTAACGGGTAGCGGCGAAGAGACCCAGTACTTC	CASSLTGSGEETQYF
TRBV5-1	TRBJ1-5	.	few	TGCGCCTGGGGACCCCAGCATTTT	CAWGPQHF
TRBV11-2	TRBJ2-2	.	few	TGTGCCAGCAGCTTTACCGCGAACACCGGGGAGCTGTTTTTT	CASSFTANTGELFF
TRBV7-2	TRBJ2-7	TRBD2	.	TGTGCCAGCAGCACCCGTGGGCGGGGGAACTCCTACGAGCAGTACTTC	CASSTRGRGNSYEQYF
TRBV28	TRBJ2-7	.	.	TGTGCCAGCAGTTTTATGTCCAGCTCCTACGAGCAGTACTTC	CASSFMSSSYEQYF
TRBV7-8	TRBJ2-3	TRBD2	few	TGTGCCAGCAGCTTGATAGCGGGAGACACAGATACGCAGTATTTT	CASSLIAGDTDTQYF
TRBV15	TRBJ2-3	.	.	TGTGCCACCAGCACCCCGGGTTTTTACACAGATACGCAGTATTTT	CATSTPGFYTDTQYF
TRBV12-3/TRBV12-4	TRBJ1-6	TRBD1	.	TGTGCCAGCAGTTTAGGGGGACAGACCAATTCACCCCTCCACTTT	CASSLGGQTNSPLHF
TRBV12-3/TRBV12-4	TRBJ1-1	.	few	TGTGCCAGCAGTTTAGTCGCCAGGGGAAAGTTGAACACTGAAGCTTTCTTT	CASSLVARGKLNTEAFF
TRBV20-1	TRBJ1-5	.	.	TGCAGTGCTAGAGATAACGGAGACAATCAGCCCCAGCATTTT	CSARDNGDNQPQHF
TRBV5-1	TRBJ2-3	TRBD2	.	TGCGCCAGCAGCCAAAAGCGGGGCAGCACAGATACGCAGTATTTT	CASSQKRGSTDTQYF
TRBV12-3/TRBV12-4	TRBJ2-2	.	few	TGTGCCAGCAGTTTTGGCACCAAGAACACCGGGGAGCTGTTTTTT	CASSFGTKNTGELFF
TRBV20-1	TRBJ1-2	.	few	TGCAGTGCTAGAGATATCCTCCACAGGGACCAGGGGTATGGCTACACCTTC	CSARDILHRDQGYGYTF
TRBV12-3/TRBV12-4	TRBJ1-1	.	.	TGTGCCAGCACCTTGGGCCCCAACACTGAAGCTTTCTTT	CASTLGPNTEAFF
TRBV20-1	TRBJ2-3	.	.	TGCAGTGCTAGAGGGCCGGATACGCAGTATTTT	CSARGPDTQYF
TRBV18	TRBJ2-1	.	.	TGTGCCAGCTCAAGCCAAGGGGCCACCTACAATGAGCAGTTCTTC	CASSSQGATYNEQFF
TRBV2	TRBJ2-2	TRBD1	.	TGTGCCAGCAGCGTACTCGGGGACAGCCCCACCGGGGAGCTGTTTTTT	CASSVLGDSPTGELFF
TRBV7-2	TRBJ2-2	.	few	TGTGCCAGCAGCTTACGGACTTTCACCGGGGAGCTGTTTTTT	CASSLRTFTGELFF
TRBV18	TRBJ2-7	.	.	TGTGCCAGCTCACCACCGCTCATCGAGGGCCTGTACTTC	CASSPPLIEGLYF
TRBV3-1	TRBJ2-7	.	few	TGTGCCAGCAGCCCGTGGACAATCAAGCCCGCTAAAACAGGGATCACCTACGAGCAGTACTTC	CASSPWTIKPAKTGITYEQYF
TRBV5-1	TRBJ1-4	.	.	TGCGCCAGCAGAGGCGTCTCGGGCCTAAATGAAAAACTGTTTTTT	CASRGVSGLNEKLFF
TRBV20-1	TRBJ2-1	.	.	TGCAGTGCTAGGACAGGCCTCAGCTCCTACAATGAGCAGTTCTTC	CSARTGLSSYNEQFF
TRBV20-1	TRBJ1-5	.	.	TGCAGTGCTAGAGATGGGGGGAGCCATCAGCCCCAGCATTTT	CSARDGGSHQPQHF
TRBV20-1	TRBJ2-3	TRBD2	.	TGCAGTGCTCTCGGGGGGGGCGCAGATACGCAGTATTTT	CSALGGGADTQYF
TRBV29-1	TRBJ2-5	.	.	TGCAGCGTTGGGGAGGGGGGAGAGACCCAGTACTTC	CSVGEGGETQYF
TRBV2	TRBJ2-5	TRBD2	few	TGTGCCAGCAGTGAAGCTAGGACGGGGGGGTCCGAGACCCAGTACTTC	CASSEARTGGSETQYF
TRBV4-2	TRBJ2-5	.	once	TGTGCCAGCAGCCAAAAAGGAGGGCCCACAGGGCAAGAGACCCAGTACTTC	CASSQKGGPTGQETQYF
TRBV6-1	TRBJ2-7	TRBD1	.	TGTGCCAGCACCCCCCTAGGACAGGGGGGCCACGAGCAGTACTTC	CASTPLGQGGHEQYF
TRBV20-1	TRBJ2-7	.	.	TGCAGTGCTAAGTCGTCCTACGAGCAGTACTTC	CSAKSSYEQYF
TRBV5-1	TRBJ1-1	.	.	TGCGCCAGCAGCTTGGAGAGGTACATGAACACTGAAGCTTTCTTT	CASSLERYMNTEAFF
TRBV7-3	TRBJ2-1	.	few	TGTGCCAGCAGCTCAGGGACGGGGAGCGGTGAGCAGTTCTTC	CASSSGTGSGEQFF
TRBV5-1	TRBJ2-7	.	few	TGCGCCAGCAGCTTGCCCGTGGGACCCGAGCAGTACTTC	CASSLPVGPEQYF
TRBV29-1	TRBJ1-3	.	few	TGCAGCGTCGCGGGGGGTATCTCTGGAAACACCATATATTTT	CSVAGGISGNTIYF
TRBV5-1	TRBJ2-3	.	few	TGCGCCAGCAGCTTTGAGGTGTGGGGGAACACAGATACGCAGTATTTT	CASSFEVWGNTDTQYF
TRBV15	TRBJ1-1	.	.	TGTGCCACCAGCAGAGGACACAGGGACTTGAACACTGAAGCTTTCTTT	CATSRGHRDLNTEAFF